The TCR beta chain described here comes from a study of T cells after posttransplantation cyclophosphamide. Findings and caveats of the study: After PTCy, TRB diversity resembled that of CNI/methotrexate controls. Later post-transplant blood repertoires were often dominated by donor CD8+ memory clones. Blood and skin or GI T cell repertoires showed limited TRB overlap.

On the day of bone marrow donation, the related graft donor provided peripheral blood. This clone was recorded a few times. Its target is unknown. One base away lies a much larger clone, so this may be a sequencing read error. Method: immunoSEQ multiplex PCR; TCRdb's copy keeps in-frame clones and lacks some. Recorded here are nearly 25,000 clones, none singletons. Germline V gene lookup returns CDR1 MNHNS and CDR2 SASEGT. Trimming removed 6 bases at V and 0 bases at J, with 6 bases between. This CDR3 has 13 amino acids. The chain links TRBV6-1 to TRBJ1-5; D is uncertain. This clonotype originated in a woman in her fifties or sixties in good health, CMV-negative, and a related stem cell transplant donor. Sequenced material: PBMCs. This CDR3 reads CASRQYSNQPQHF. CDR3 bases: TGTGCCAGCAGACAGTATAGCAATCAGCCCCAGCATTTT.